The sequence of this T cell receptor beta chain was determined in a study of shared clonotypes between healthy human individuals. Study-wide points: Naive subsets, compared against memory subsets, generally had larger estimated richness values. The sampled material consisted only of blood, and tissue repertoires are likely to differ.

The germline V gene has CDR1 MDHEN and CDR2 SYDVKM. J gave up 8 bases and V 4 bases, and 7 bases lay outside the gene matches. The CDR3 consists of 14 residues. Note on this clone: Its antigen is as yet unknown.

Original analysis: Junction-only immunoSEQ data arrived without quality scores, meaning filtering differed. TCRdb keeps only in-frame clones here, not all; method: immunoSEQ multiplex PCR. V and J calls plus clone size are reproduced from that table; the DNA served to infer D and trimming. The sample lists about 2.4 million clones, roughly 93% occurring once. The healthy adult donors were HIV-negative and reported no recent acute infections or vaccinations. The chain joins TRBV28 to TRBJ1-1; 10 bases align to TRBD1. The source material was naive CD4+ T cells from PBMCs. Subset indicated: CD45RA+ positively selected. This TCR derives from a man in his late teens or twenties in good health. Some clones in this sample may be carry-over from other donors' samples. CDR3: CASSSGQGTREAFF. As DNA, the CDR3 is TGTGCCAGCAGTTCGGGACAGGGGACCCGAGAAGCTTTCTTT.